The rows below give T cell receptor beta chains drawn from one sample of a study of T cells after posttransplantation cyclophosphamide. TCRdb's table, derived via immunoSEQ multiplex PCR, lists solely in-frame clones and lacks some. The table lists 25,000 to 40,000 clones, roughly 91% of them singletons. Material: naive CD4+ T cells sorted from blood. These receptors were taken from a man between 25 and 39 years old in good health and a related stem cell transplant donor. CDR3s include the opening cysteine and the closing phenylalanine or tryptophan. The order of the fields is V gene, D gene, clone size, J gene, CDR3 DNA, CDR3 protein. The D gene is left open where the match is weak. Some rows have no size entry. The others give once, few or many, or a class for an expanded clone.

>TRBV5-1|TRBD2|-|TRBJ2-3
TGCGCCAGCAGCTTGGGGGCGGGGGGGCCAGATACGCAGTATTTT
CASSLGAGGPDTQYF
>TRBV5-1|-|-|TRBJ1-4
TGCGCCAGCAGCTTGGGGGGCATGACTAATGAAAAACTGTTTTTT
CASSLGGMTNEKLFF
>TRBV6-5|-|-|TRBJ1-5
TGTGCCAGCAGTGTAGCGAAGGATCAGCCCCAGCATTTT
CASSVAKDQPQHF
>TRBV4-3|TRBD1|-|TRBJ1-1
TGCGCCAGCAGCCTAACAGGGGGAAGCACTGAAGCTTTCTTT
CASSLTGGSTEAFF
>TRBV5-1|TRBD1|-|TRBJ2-7
TGCGCCAGCAGCTTGGTCGGGACAGGGACATCCTACGAGCAGTACTTC
CASSLVGTGTSYEQYF
>TRBV29-1|-|once|TRBJ1-5
TGCAGCGTTGCCCTAGGGGCCGGTAGCAATCAGCCCCAGCATTTT
CSVALGAGSNQPQHF
>TRBV7-6|TRBD2|once|TRBJ2-1
TGTGCCAGCAGCCCTTTACGGGGGGGGGAGCAGTTCTTC
CASSPLRGGEQFF
>TRBV6-1|-|once|TRBJ1-6
TGTGCCAGCAGTGAACCGTCGGGGAGAGGATCACCCCTCCACTTT
CASSEPSGRGSPLHF
>TRBV5-1|TRBD2|-|TRBJ2-5
TGCGCCAGCAGCTGGGGAGGGGCCCCCGACGGCCGAGAGACCCAGTACTTC
CASSWGGAPDGRETQYF
>TRBV12-5|TRBD2|-|TRBJ2-2
TGTGCTAGTGGTTTGGATTCAGGGAGGGTTACCGGGGAGCTGTTTTTT
CASGLDSGRVTGELFF
>TRBV2|-|-|TRBJ1-4
TGTGCCAGCAGCCATGAGACAGTTCTTAATGAAAAACTGTTTTTT
CASSHETVLNEKLFF
>TRBV21-1|-|-|TRBJ2-7
TGTGCCAGCAGCAAAGAGAGTAGCCTCGAGGACTACGAGCAGTACTTC
CASSKESSLEDYEQYF
>TRBV5-1|TRBD2|-|TRBJ2-1
TGCGCCAGCAGCTCCGGGACTAGCATTGGTTACAATGAGCAGTTCTTC
CASSSGTSIGYNEQFF
>TRBV5-6|-|-|TRBJ1-6
TGTGCCAGCAGCTTGGGGAGCTCCTATAATTCACCCCTCCACTTT
CASSLGSSYNSPLHF
>TRBV5-1|-|-|TRBJ2-1
TGCGCCAGCAGCCCCCAAAGGGGGACGGTCATATACAATGAGCAGTTCTTC
CASSPQRGTVIYNEQFF
>TRBV5-1|TRBD1|-|TRBJ2-7
TGCGCCAGCAGCTTGGGGGGGACAGGGGCCTACGAGCAGTACTTC
CASSLGGTGAYEQYF
>TRBV5-1|-|-|TRBJ1-5
TGCGCCAGCAGCCCGGGGGGCCAGTTCAATCAGCCCCAGCATTTT
CASSPGGQFNQPQHF
>TRBV7-2|-|-|TRBJ2-7
TGTGCCAGCAGTTCGGCGGCCGAGCAGTACTTC
CASSSAAEQYF
>TRBV19|-|-|TRBJ2-6
TGTGCCAGTAGTATAATCGGCTCTGGGGCCAACGTCCTGACTTTC
CASSIIGSGANVLTF
>TRBV19|-|-|TRBJ1-3
TGTGCCAGTAGTATATCCGACAAGGGGCCTGGAAACACCATATATTTT
CASSISDKGPGNTIYF